Presented here are 26 T cell receptor beta chains from one specimen sequenced in a study of metastatic and nonmetastatic thyroid tumors. TCRdb re-clonotyped the PCR reads through MiXCR. Among roughly 16,000 clones listed, 31% were seen once. Every patient underwent thyroid surgery untreated. Sequenced: blood. Receptors were obtained from a female donor with papillary thyroid cancer or a benign thyroid nodule (not recorded which). Some clones in this sample may be carry-over from other donors' samples.

This clone has more than one count but fewer than ten. J is TRBJ1-6 and V is TRBV28, with a possible D match to TRBD1 (6 bases). Trimming pared 8 bases from V and 0 bases from J, leaving 17 bases between. Germline V CDR1 and CDR2: MDHEN, SYDVKM. This CDR3 spans 17 amino acids. This chain's CDR3 is CASSPRGRGSYNSPLHF. The CDR3 DNA follows: TGTGCCAGCTCACCCAGGGGTCGGGGCTCCTATAATTCACCCCTCCACTTT.

J is TRBJ2-1 and V is TRBV20-1; D may match TRBD1 or TRBD2 (6 bases each). The CDR3 extends over 15 amino acids. The germline V gene has CDR1 DFQATT and CDR2 SNEGSKA (reference sequence). V dropped 0 bases and J dropped 7 bases, with 16 bases sitting between them. The CDR3 loop reads CSARDLGGSKNEQFF. CDR3 bases: TGCAGTGCTAGAGATCTGGGGGGCAGTAAGAATGAGCAGTTCTTC.

This clone qualifies as medium-sized. The rearrangement uses TRBV6-1 and TRBJ2-7; 8 nucleotides align to TRBD1. The CDR3 is 14 residues long. Germline CDR1 MNHNS, CDR2 SASEGT. The V and J ends lost 6 bases and 4 bases, in that order; junction bases with no gene match: 8. CDR3 bases: TGTGCCAGCAGCTCCGGGACAGGTGTTTACGAGCAGTACTTC. It encodes CASSSGTGVYEQYF.

CDR3 nucleotides: TGTGCCAGCAGCGCCGGCCTAAACACTGAAGCTTTCTTT. This encodes CASSAGLNTEAFF. The gene calls are TRBV7-9 and TRBJ1-1, with unresolved D. The germline V gene encodes CDR1 SEHNR and CDR2 FQNEAQ (reference sequence). Trimming pared 5 bases from V and 2 bases from J, leaving 9 bases between. This CDR3 has 13 amino acids.

The V call is TRBV11-3, the J call TRBJ1-1, with 10 bases aligning to TRBD1. Germline-derived CDR1 and CDR2 are SGHNT and YENEEA. After removal of 0 bases from V and 5 bases from J, the junction contained 3 bases not matched to a gene. The CDR3 spans 15 residues. The CDR3 nucleotides read TGTGCCAGCAGCTTAGATGGGACAGGGGTTACTGAAGCTTTCTTT. It is translated as CASSLDGTGVTEAFF. Filled out from reference TRBV11-3 and TRBJ1-1, the complete variable domain reads EAGVVQSPRYKIIEKKQPVAFWCNPISGHNTLYWYLQNLGQGPELLIRYENEEAVDDSQLPKDRFSAERLKGVDSTLKIQPAELGDSAVYLCASSLDGTGVTEAFFGQGTRLTVV.

The V and J genes are TRBV6-1 and TRBJ2-3; tentatively, D is TRBD2 (6 bases). V lost 5 bases, J lost 6 bases, and 18 bases lay in between. The CDR3 loop spans 15 amino acids. Germline V CDR1 and CDR2: MNHNS, SASEGT. CDR3 sequence (DNA): TGTGCCAGCAGTCCGACTAGTTGTGGTGTGGATACGCAGTATTTT. As protein: CASSPTSCGVDTQYF.

The chain has TRBV30 and TRBJ1-6; the D gene is possibly TRBD1 (6 bases). The CDR3 totals 15 residues. V was cut by 1 base and J by 0 bases, with 7 bases left in between. Germline CDR1 GTSNPN, CDR2 SVGIG (reference sequence). The chain's CDR3 is CAWSGQVSYNSPLHF. CDR3 DNA sequence: TGTGCCTGGAGTGGACAGGTCTCCTATAATTCACCCCTCCACTTT.

This clone was recorded many times. V is TRBV3-1 and J is TRBJ2-1; no firm D call. The germline CDR1 and CDR2 sequences are LGHDT and YNNKEL (reference sequence). The CDR3 runs 15 residues. Trimming cost V 0 bases and J 5 bases, with 11 bases left between them. CDR3 loop: CASSQDLVANNEQFF. CDR3 in DNA: TGTGCCAGCAGCCAAGACCTAGTCGCCAACAATGAGCAGTTCTTC.

This clone has just a few counts. The germline gene is not matched at one end of the junction; a read error may be the cause. The chain has TRBV27 and TRBJ2-5, with D unclear. The V gene's germline CDR1 is MNHEY and CDR2 SMNVEV (reference sequence). There are 13 residues in the CDR3. The CDR3 sequence: CASSSIQGETQYF. The CDR3 nucleotides read TGTGCCAGCAGCAGCATTCAAGGAGAGACACAGTACTTC.

By share, this clone ranks as medium-sized. The chain recombines TRBV12-3 or TRBV12-4 with TRBJ2-7; 9 nucleotides agree with TRBD1. V shed 1 base, J shed 5 bases, and the junction held 3 bases outside the gene matches. This CDR3 comprises 14 residues. This CDR3 reads CASSLGGQGNEQYF. The CDR3 bases are TGTGCCAGCAGTTTAGGGGGACAGGGTAACGAGCAGTACTTC.

By share of the sample, this clone is medium-sized. The rearrangement links TRBV12-3 or TRBV12-4 to TRBJ1-5; 8 positions agree with TRBD1. After removal of 3 bases from V and 5 bases from J, the junction contained 0 bases not matched to a gene. The length of the CDR3 is 13 residues. The CDR3 reads CASSLTGDQPQHF. CDR3 nucleotide sequence: TGTGCCAGCAGTTTGACAGGGGATCAGCCCCAGCATTTT.

This clone came up a few times. One base away lies a much larger clone, so this may be a sequencing read error. The chain has TRBV27 and TRBJ2-2, with TRBD2 as a possible D gene (5 bases). Per the germline V gene, CDR1 is MNHEY and CDR2 is SMNVEV (reference sequence). The CDR3 contains 13 residues. CDR3 nucleotides: TGTGCCAGCATGGTCCAAAGGACCGGGGAGCTGTCTTTT. Protein product: CASMVQRTGELSF.

This clone turned up a few times. J is TRBJ2-2 and V is TRBV30; D perhaps matches TRBD1 (6 bases). This CDR3 comprises 15 residues. V lost 0 bases, J lost 6 bases, and 14 bases lay in between. Per the germline V gene, CDR1 is GTSNPN and CDR2 is SVGIG (reference sequence). The CDR3 sequence: CAWSVRDTFSGELFF. DNA of the CDR3: TGTGCCTGGAGTGTACGGGACACGTTTTCCGGGGAGCTGTTTTTT.

The sample holds a few counts of this clone. CDR3 region: CASRWTSGSSETQYF. The CDR3 bases are TGTGCCAGCAGATGGACTAGCGGTAGCTCGGAGACCCAGTACTTC. The gene calls are TRBV12-3 or TRBV12-4 and TRBJ2-5; 10 positions agree with TRBD2. CDR3 length equals 15 residues. J lost 5 bases, V lost 6 bases, and 9 bases had no gene match.

This clone was found a few times. One junction end does not reproduce the germline sequence, and a read error may be involved. The chain joins TRBV6-2 or TRBV6-3 to TRBJ2-3; perhaps TRBD2 as D (6 bases). This CDR3 is built from 15 residues. The germline V gene encodes CDR1 MNHEY and CDR2 SVGEGT. CDR3 sequence reads: CTSSGERGEADTQYF. In DNA form, the CDR3 reads TGTACCAGCAGTGGCGAGCGTGGGGAGGCAGATACGCAGTATTTT.

This clone was seen more than once but under ten times. The chain employs TRBV12-3 or TRBV12-4 and TRBJ2-7; 7 bases are a match to TRBD1. V lost 6 bases to trimming and J lost 0 bases; unmatched junction nucleotides: 5. The CDR3 sequence is 14 residues long. The CDR3 protein is CASREDRTSYEQYF. Written as DNA, the CDR3 is TGTGCCAGCAGGGAGGACAGGACCTCCTACGAGCAGTACTTC.

The rearrangement joins TRBV5-4 to TRBJ1-2; 8 nucleotides agree with TRBD1. The junction had 11 bases not matched to a gene; V was cut back by 6 bases and J by 7 bases. CDR1 is SGHNT and CDR2 is YYREEE in the germline V gene (reference sequence). The CDR3 has 14 amino acids. CDR3 in DNA: TGTGCCAGCATCTCCAACCGGGACAGGTCTGGCTACACCTTC. Translated, it gives CASISNRDRSGYTF. Using reference TRBV5-4 and TRBJ1-2 for the parts outside the CDR3, the full variable domain is ETGVTQSPTHLIKTRGQQVTLRCSSQSGHNTVSWYQQALGQGPQFIFQYYREEENGRGNFPPRFSGLQFPNYSSELNVNALELDDSALYLCASISNRDRSGYTFGSGTRLTVV.

The rearrangement joins TRBV3-1 to TRBJ2-7; tentative D call: TRBD1 (5 bases). CDR1 is LGHDT and CDR2 is YNNKEL in the germline V gene (reference sequence). V was clipped by 4 bases and J by 2 bases, with 15 bases between them. The CDR3 extends over 15 amino acids. CDR3 loop: CASSPQGFSTYEQYF. CDR3 DNA sequence: TGTGCCAGCAGCCCGCAGGGTTTTAGTACCTACGAGCAGTACTTC.

The chain recombines TRBV4-1 with TRBJ2-7, with 7 bases matching TRBD2. The CDR3 extends over 17 amino acids. V shed 3 bases, J shed 3 bases, and the junction held 14 bases outside the gene matches. Germline CDR1 reads MGHRA; CDR2 reads YSYEKL. The CDR3: CASSHGGMQRGFYEQYF. The CDR3 region has the DNA TGCGCCAGCAGCCACGGCGGTATGCAGCGGGGTTTCTACGAGCAGTACTTC.

Turning to this clone: Germline is not matched at one junction end, which may reflect a read error. The V gene is TRBV5-1, the J gene TRBJ2-3, with TRBD2 matching 8 bases. CDR1 SGHRS and CDR2 YFSETQ come from the germline V gene. This CDR3 region has 17 residues. The CDR3 region has the DNA TGCACCAGCAGCCTTGCCGGGACTAGGGGTTCCACAGATACGCAGTATTTT. Translated: CTSSLAGTRGSTDTQYF. The full variable domain, rest sourced from reference TRBV5-1 and TRBJ2-3, is KAGVTQTPRYLIKTRGQQVTLSCSPISGHRSVSWYQQTPGQGLQFLFEYFSETQRNKGNFPGRFSGRQFSNSRSEMNVSTLELGDSALYLCTSSLAGTRGSTDTQYFGPGTRLTVL.

CDR3 nucleotides: TGTGCCAGCAGCTTGGGACTGTTTCTAGTTTACGAGCAGTACTTC. This translates into CASSLGLFLVYEQYF. This chain joins TRBV5-6 and TRBJ2-7; D unclear. Per the germline V gene, CDR1 is SGHDT and CDR2 is YYEEEE. Trimming took 0 bases from V and 4 from J, leaving 14 bases between them. There are 15 residues in the CDR3.

This chain uses TRBV14 with TRBJ1-6; D gene ambiguous. V lost 0 bases, J lost 7 bases, and 4 bases lay in between. In germline, CDR1 is SGHDN, CDR2 FVKESK. The CDR3 has 13 residues. CDR3 DNA sequence: TGTGCCAGCAGCCAAGATGGCAATTCACCCCTCCACTTT. Its protein product is CASSQDGNSPLHF. Based on the CDR3 plus reference TRBV14 and TRBJ1-6, the full variable domain is EAGVTQFPSHSVIEKGQTVTLRCDPISGHDNLYWYRRVMGKEIKFLLHFVKESKQDESGMPNNRFLAERTGGTYSTLKVQPAELEDSGVYFCASSQDGNSPLHFGNGTRLTVT.

V gene TRBV5-1 combines with J gene TRBJ2-7; the D gene could be TRBD1 or TRBD2 (5 bases each). The CDR3 totals 18 residues. Germline V CDR1 and CDR2: SGHRS, YFSETQ. The V gene lost 0 bases and the J gene lost 0 bases, with 19 bases spanning the gap. The CDR3 DNA sequence: TGCGCCAGCAGCTTGGGGCTTCCCGGGACCTCCGGCTCCTACGAGCAGTACTTC. Translation gives CASSLGLPGTSGSYEQYF.

The table lists this clone with many counts. The gene calls are TRBV10-3 and TRBJ1-2, with a tentative D call TRBD1 (5 bases). The CDR3 loop spans 11 amino acids. The V gene's germline CDR1 is ENHRY and CDR2 SYGVKD. Deletions cut 10 bases from V and 7 bases from J, with 13 bases between. This CDR3 reads CATGTGLGYTF. CDR3 bases: TGTGCCACGGGGACCGGCCTTGGCTACACCTTC.

This sequence joins TRBV5-5 and TRBJ2-7, with 10 bases aligning to TRBD2. From germline, CDR1 is SGHKS and CDR2 YYEKEE (reference sequence). V was clipped by 4 bases and J by 5 bases; unmatched bases: 6. The CDR3 is 14 amino acids. The CDR3 loop is CASSGSGGAHEQYF. CDR3 sequence (DNA): TGTGCCAGCAGCGGAAGCGGGGGGGCCCACGAGCAGTACTTC. Full variable domain (missing parts from reference TRBV5-5 and TRBJ2-7): DAGVTQSPTHLIKTRGQQVTLRCSPISGHKSVSWYQQVLGQGPQFIFQYYEKEERGRGNFPDRFSARQFPNYSSELNVNALLLGDSALYLCASSGSGGAHEQYFGPGTRLTVT.

V usage is TRBV3-1 and J usage is TRBJ2-7; tentative D call: TRBD1 (6 bases). This CDR3 region has 13 residues. With 8 bases removed from V and 7 bases from J, the gap between germline ends came to 18 bases. CDR1 and CDR2 from the germline V gene are LGHDT and YNNKEL (reference sequence). In DNA form, the CDR3 reads TGTGCCAGCCGTCTAGCTAACAGGGAAGAGCAGTACTTC. Its translation: CASRLANREEQYF.